Shown below are 23 T cell receptor beta chains from a single sample sequenced in a study of T-cell memory formation after mild COVID-19. TCRdb analysed the 5' RACE reads with MiXCR anew, one entry per CDR3 protein. Found here are 350,000 to 500,000 distinct CDR3 sequences, approximately 18% of them singletons; the top ten hold 20% to 25%. The specimen sequenced was PBMCs or a T cell subset sorted from them (not recorded which). Source of these receptors: a man between 18 and 29 years old who had mild COVID-19 (a few samples of this study predate the infection). Cell type and time point are not known.

This chain connects TRBV4-3 to TRBJ2-4; D is ambiguous. The CDR3 is made up of 16 amino acids. V lost 1 base and J lost 0, with 10 bases in between. In germline, CDR1 is LGHNA, CDR2 YSLEER. CDR3 coding DNA: TGCGCCAGCAGCCAAGGGTCACCGGGAGCCAAAAACATTCAGTACTTC. It encodes CASSQGSPGAKNIQYF.

A word on this clonotype: The CDR3 carries no conserved terminal phenylalanine or tryptophan, so it likely arises from a read error. V gene TRBV15 combines with J gene TRBJ1-5; perhaps TRBD1 as D (6 bases). This CDR3 is built from 15 residues. Germline lookup yields CDR1 LNHNV and CDR2 YYDKDF (reference sequence). V lost 5 bases to trimming and J lost 3 bases, with 14 bases between them. The CDR3 nucleotides read TGTGCCACCAGCGGTTACAGGGCAGACAATCAGCCCCAGCATTTA. Translating it yields CATSGYRADNQPQHL.

This clonotype was seen a handful of times. The V and J genes are TRBV7-6 and TRBJ2-5; D ambiguous. CDR1 and CDR2 (germline): SGHVS, FNYEAQ. V was cut by 5 bases and J by 2 bases, with 9 bases left in between. The CDR3 contains 13 residues. The CDR3 spells CASSGPYQETQYF. For the CDR3, the DNA is TGTGCCAGCAGCGGGCCCTATCAAGAGACCCAGTACTTC. The complete variable domain, with remaining parts taken from reference TRBV7-6 and TRBJ2-5, reads GAGVSQSPRYKVTKRGQDVALRCDPISGHVSLYWYRQALGQGPEFLTYFNYEAQQDKSGLPNDRFSAERPEGSISTLTIQRTEQRDSAMYRCASSGPYQETQYFGPGTRLLVL.

This clonotype has more than one count but fewer than ten. V gene TRBV7-2 combines with J gene TRBJ2-1; possibly TRBD1 or TRBD2 for D (6 bases each). There are 15 residues in the CDR3. CDR1 SGHTA and CDR2 FQGNSA come from the germline V gene. Trimming took off 5 bases at V and 1 base at J, with 12 bases between the two ends. CDR3 residues: CASSRGAASYNEQFF. The CDR3 DNA reads TGTGCCAGCAGCAGGGGGGCCGCATCCTACAATGAGCAGTTCTTC. The variable domain in full, completed from reference TRBV7-2 and TRBJ2-1, reads GAGVSQSPSNKVTEKGKDVELRCDPISGHTALYWYRQSLGQGLEFLIYFQGNSAPDKSGLPSDRFSAERTGGSVSTLTIQRTQQEDSAVYLCASSRGAASYNEQFFGPGTRLTVL.

The rearrangement joins TRBV20-1 to TRBJ2-3; TRBD2 aligns across 14 bases. Germline V gene data show CDR1 as DFQATT and CDR2 as SNEGSKA (reference sequence). V lost 6 bases, J lost 2 bases, and 4 bases stayed unmatched. This CDR3 is built from 15 residues. DNA for the CDR3: TGCAGTGCCGGACTAGCGGGGGGCTTCACAGATACGCAGTATTTT. It codes for CSAGLAGGFTDTQYF.

This clonotype was picked up a small number of times. The chain has TRBV29-1 and TRBJ1-5; a weak D match, TRBD1 (5 bases). There are 12 residues in the CDR3. Germline CDR1 SQVTM, CDR2 ANQGSEA. V lost 3 bases and J 4 bases, leaving 7 bases between the germline ends. CDR3 loop: CSVEGENQPQHF. CDR3 nucleotides: TGCAGCGTTGAGGGGGAGAATCAGCCCCAGCATTTT.

This clonotype showed up just a few times. The chain has TRBV6-5 and TRBJ2-5, with TRBD1 identical over 7 bases. The CDR3 extends over 12 amino acids. Germline CDR1 reads MNHEY; CDR2 reads SVGAGI. J lost 4 bases, V lost 6 bases, and 2 bases had no gene match. The CDR3 sequence is CASRSGGETQYF. The CDR3 region has the DNA TGTGCCAGCAGGTCAGGGGGAGAGACCCAGTACTTC.

This clonotype was recorded a few times. The V call is TRBV20-1, the J call TRBJ2-5; 9 nucleotides line up with TRBD1. Germline CDR1 DFQATT, CDR2 SNEGSKA (reference sequence). The length of the CDR3 is 14 residues. With V trimmed by 4 bases and J by 5 bases, 8 bases remained unmatched. The chain's CDR3 is CSANRQGGLETQYF. CDR3 DNA sequence: TGCAGTGCTAACCGACAGGGGGGGTTGGAGACCCAGTACTTC.

The chain is built from TRBV2 and TRBJ1-1; the match to TRBD1 covers 10 bases. V lost 2 bases to trimming and J lost 5 bases; unmatched junction nucleotides: 8. Germline CDR1 reads SNHLY; CDR2 reads FYNNEI. This CDR3 contains 16 residues. CDR3 sequence: CASSERQGAGKTEAFF. In DNA, the CDR3 is TGTGCCAGCAGTGAACGACAGGGGGCCGGTAAAACTGAAGCTTTCTTT.

There are a few counts of this clonotype. The chain has TRBV6-5 and TRBJ2-7, with D possibly TRBD1 on 5 matching bases. The CDR3 is 15 amino acids. V was clipped by 0 bases and J by 2 bases, with 11 bases between them. Germline V lookup: CDR1 MNHEY, CDR2 SVGAGI. The CDR3 is CASSYSSRAAYEQYF. DNA for the CDR3: TGTGCCAGCAGTTACTCGAGCAGGGCAGCCTACGAGCAGTACTTC.

This chain uses TRBV12-3 or TRBV12-4 with TRBJ2-1, with TRBD1 matching over 8 bases. The CDR3 spans 14 residues. After removal of 5 bases from V and 7 bases from J, the junction contained 7 bases not matched to a gene. DNA for the CDR3: TGTGCCAGCAGTCCCTCGGGACAGGTGAATGAGCAGTTCTTC. The encoded protein is CASSPSGQVNEQFF.

CDR3 region: CASSHSGTGGYNEQFF. The CDR3 DNA follows: TGCGCCAGCAGTCACTCCGGGACAGGGGGGTACAATGAGCAGTTCTTC. The chain has TRBV23-1 and TRBJ2-1; 11 bases line up with TRBD1. TRBV23-1 is sorted into the ORF group, with uncertain function. This CDR3 is 16 amino acids long. J was trimmed by 4 bases and V by 3 bases; bases with no gene match: 5.

The chain carries TRBV24-1 and TRBJ2-1, with D perhaps matching TRBD2 (7 bases). The CDR3 contains 14 residues. V was clipped by 4 bases and J by 8 bases, with 14 bases between them. CDR1 KGHDR and CDR2 SFDVKD come from the germline V gene. The CDR3 is CATSDFRGGDEQFF. The CDR3 DNA is TGTGCCACCAGTGACTTCCGCGGGGGCGATGAGCAGTTCTTC.

The gene calls are TRBV19 and TRBJ1-1; TRBD1 agrees at 7 bases. J was trimmed by 1 base and V by 6 bases; bases with no gene match: 5. The CDR3 covers 14 residues. The germline CDR1 and CDR2 sequences are LNHDA and SQIVND (reference sequence). CDR3 residues: CASRPGQWNTEAFF. In DNA, the CDR3 is TGTGCCAGTAGACCGGGACAGTGGAACACTGAAGCTTTCTTT.

This clonotype showed up just a few times. The chain is built from TRBV4-1 and TRBJ2-7; D not certain. The CDR3 has 13 amino acids. Germline CDR1 is MGHRA and CDR2 is YSYEKL. The V end was cut by 4 bases, the J end by 5 bases, with 12 bases between. The CDR3 DNA reads as TGCGCCAGCAGCCGGTGGGAAGGACACGAGCAGTACGTC. It encodes CASSRWEGHEQYV.

The rearrangement joins TRBV24-1 to TRBJ1-1; 8 bases align to TRBD1. The CDR3 consists of 13 residues. The germline gives CDR1 KGHDR, CDR2 SFDVKD. The J segment lost 8 bases and the V segment lost 3 bases, leaving 4 bases of the junction unmatched. The CDR3 here is CATSDPNRGEAFF. The CDR3 DNA follows: TGTGCCACCAGTGATCCTAACAGGGGGGAAGCTTTCTTT.

This clonotype was counted only a few times. J is TRBJ2-7 and V is TRBV3-1, with D possibly called TRBD1 or TRBD2 (5 bases each). Trimming removed 3 bases at V and 2 bases at J, with 11 bases between. The germline V gene has CDR1 LGHDT and CDR2 YNNKEL (reference sequence). This CDR3 has 14 amino acids. CDR3 nucleotides: TGTGCCAGCAGCCAGGGACCTACCACCTACGAGCAGTACGTC. It is translated as CASSQGPTTYEQYV.

This clonotype was seen a handful of times. The chain uses TRBV7-2 and TRBJ1-1; TRBD1 agrees at 11 bases. Germline lookup yields CDR1 SGHTA and CDR2 FQGNSA. The CDR3 is made up of 17 amino acids. J lost 4 bases, V lost 0 bases, and 7 bases had no gene match. CDR3 sequence: CASSLAYPGQGGTEAFF. For the CDR3, the DNA is TGTGCCAGCAGCTTAGCGTATCCGGGACAGGGGGGCACTGAAGCTTTCTTT. Together with reference TRBV7-2 and TRBJ1-1, the CDR3 gives the full variable domain: GAGVSQSPSNKVTEKGKDVELRCDPISGHTALYWYRQSLGQGLEFLIYFQGNSAPDKSGLPSDRFSAERTGGSVSTLTIQRTQQEDSAVYLCASSLAYPGQGGTEAFFGQGTRLTVV.

V usage is TRBV5-1 and J usage is TRBJ2-2; D assignment may be TRBD1 or TRBD2 (5 bases each). From germline, CDR1 is SGHRS and CDR2 YFSETQ. The CDR3 totals 16 residues. Trimming left V 3 bases short and J 7 bases short, with 19 bases between. CDR3 sequence: CASSSSGTERGGELFF. CDR3 nucleotides: TGCGCCAGCAGCTCCTCCGGGACCGAGAGGGGCGGGGAGCTGTTTTTT.

This clonotype has a handful of counts. V is TRBV4-1 and J is TRBJ2-7; TRBD2 might be the D (5 bases). The CDR3 contains 13 residues. Trimming cost V 3 bases and J 3 bases, with 9 bases left between them. Germline V lookup: CDR1 MGHRA, CDR2 YSYEKL. The CDR3 DNA sequence: TGCGCCAGCAGCCATGGCCGGGGCTACGAGCAGTACGTC. Translating it yields CASSHGRGYEQYV.

Only a few counts were recorded for this clonotype. This sequence joins TRBV3-1 and TRBJ2-5; maybe TRBD1 (5 bases). Looked up from germline, CDR1 is LGHDT and CDR2 is YNNKEL (reference sequence). The CDR3 consists of 14 residues. The V end was cut by 3 bases, the J end by 2 bases, with 10 bases between. The DNA for the CDR3 is TGTGCCAGCAGCCACGTTCGACAGCAAGAGACCCAGTACTTC. Its protein product is CASSHVRQQETQYF.

This clonotype has at least ten counts. The chain carries TRBV4-3 and TRBJ1-5, with D unresolved. This CDR3 spans 14 amino acids. The V and J ends lost 1 base and 5 bases respectively, with 9 bases between them. CDR1 is LGHNA and CDR2 is YSLEER in the germline V gene. Here the CDR3 DNA reads TGCGCCAGCAGCCAAGTCGTGGCGGATCAGCCCCAGCATTTT. It encodes CASSQVVADQPQHF.

The chain employs TRBV6-2 or TRBV6-3 and TRBJ1-1, with D unclear. Germline-derived CDR1 and CDR2 are MNHEY and SVGEGT. Trimming left V 4 bases short and J 4 bases short, with 13 bases between. The CDR3 is 14 amino acids. The CDR3 DNA is TGTGCCAGCAGTTCCGGGCCCAGAGTCACTGAAGCTTTCTTT. As protein: CASSSGPRVTEAFF.